This entry features one T cell receptor (beta chain) sequence. The CDR3 length is 12 residues. Per the germline V gene, CDR1 is MNHEY and CDR2 is SVGAGI. These data are taken from a study of blood T cell repertoires in COVID-19. On the study more broadly: Sites across the United States, Italy and Spain contributed samples from acute and convalescent COVID-19. T cells, B-cell-depleted T cells, or PBMCs provided the cDNA or gDNA that served as material.

Sequencing was performed with immunoSEQ multiplex PCR; in TCRdb, only in-frame clones are kept and a portion is missing. The sample holds about 130,000 clones, 70% to 90% seen once. This sequence originates from a man in his fifties or sixties with acute or convalescent COVID-19. The sample comprised peripheral blood. V and J are TRBV6-5 and TRBJ1-4, with a possible D match to TRBD1 (6 bases). For the CDR3, the DNA is TGTGCAATTACAGGGAATAACGAAAAACTGTTTTTT. As protein: CAITGNNEKLFF.